This passage covers 26 T cell receptor beta chains from one sample sequenced in a study of blood T cell repertoires in COVID-19. Produced via immunoSEQ multiplex PCR; TCRdb's table is partial and in-frame only. Of tens of thousands of clones detected, around four fifths appear once; the ten largest clones hold 5% to 6.5%. Sequencing input: peripheral blood. The receptor source for this set is a man aged 45-65 years with active COVID-19.

The chain couples TRBV5-6 to TRBJ1-5, with TRBD1 matching over 9 bases. J lost 3 bases, V lost 2 bases, and 6 bases had no gene match. CDR1 SGHDT and CDR2 YYEEEE come from the germline V gene. This CDR3 has 16 residues. CDR3 sequence: CASSFGQGRANQPQHF. Written as DNA, the CDR3 is TGTGCCAGCAGCTTTGGACAGGGGAGGGCCAATCAGCCCCAGCATTTT.

This sequence joins TRBV25-1 and TRBJ1-4; no reliable D call. CDR1 is MGHDK, CDR2 SYGVNS, per germline. V shed 5 bases and J shed 7 bases, with 11 bases lying between them. This CDR3 is built from 13 residues. The CDR3 here is CASSPARSEKLFF. The CDR3 nucleotides are TGTGCCAGCAGTCCCGCGCGGTCTGAAAAACTGTTTTTT.

The chain couples TRBV7-9 to TRBJ2-2, with TRBD1 as a possible D gene (5 bases). V lost 3 bases and J 6 bases, leaving 8 bases between the germline ends. In germline, CDR1 is SEHNR, CDR2 FQNEAQ (reference sequence). The CDR3 loop spans 13 amino acids. For the CDR3, the DNA is TGTGCCAGCAGCTTCAGGGTAGCCGGGGAGCTGTTTTTT. Protein sequence: CASSFRVAGELFF.

The V gene is TRBV19, the J gene TRBJ1-5; 9 positions agree with TRBD1. This CDR3 contains 15 residues. Germline-derived CDR1 and CDR2 are LNHDA and SQIVND (reference sequence). The V segment lost 5 bases and the J segment 5 bases; nucleotides outside the gene matches: 7. The DNA for the CDR3 is TGTGCCAGTAGTGCCGGACAGGGGCGGCATCAGCCCCAGCATTTT. Translated, it gives CASSAGQGRHQPQHF.

The CDR3 sequence: CASRPGQSNEKLFF. CDR3 DNA sequence: TGTGCCAGCCGCCCGGGACAGAGTAATGAAAAACTGTTTTTT. This chain uses TRBV2 with TRBJ1-4; 7 bases map to TRBD1. The CDR3 is 14 residues long. The V and J ends lost 8 bases and 4 bases, in that order; junction bases with no gene match: 7. Germline V gene sequence: CDR1 SNHLY, CDR2 FYNNEI.

The V gene is TRBV19, the J gene TRBJ2-7; TRBD1 aligns across 9 bases. Germline CDR1 is LNHDA and CDR2 is SQIVND (reference sequence). The CDR3 has 14 amino acids. The V segment lost 5 bases and the J segment 2 bases; nucleotides outside the gene matches: 4. The CDR3 DNA reads TGTGCCAGTAGTCCGGGACAGGGTCCCTACGAGCAGTACTTC. Protein sequence: CASSPGQGPYEQYF.

The V and J genes are TRBV3-1 (or the pseudogene TRBV3-2) and TRBJ2-1; the match to TRBD1 covers 8 bases. The germline gives CDR1 LGHDT, CDR2 YNNKEL (reference sequence). V dropped 0 bases and J dropped 4; count of bases not matched to a gene: 5. The CDR3 loop spans 16 amino acids. CDR3 protein: CASSQDLRQGYNEQFF. CDR3 bases: TGTGCCAGCAGCCAAGATTTGCGACAGGGGTACAATGAGCAGTTCTTC.

The chain employs TRBV5-1 and TRBJ2-7; 8 nucleotides agree with TRBD2. The CDR3 is 15 residues long. The J segment lost 3 bases and the V segment lost 1 base, leaving 6 bases of the junction unmatched. Per the germline V gene, CDR1 is SGHRS and CDR2 is YFSETQ. The CDR3 loop is CASSLTASGRYEQYF. CDR3 bases: TGCGCCAGCAGCTTGACGGCTAGCGGGCGCTACGAGCAGTACTTC.

The chain recombines TRBV12-3 or TRBV12-4 with TRBJ1-2; no clear D gene. With 5 bases removed from V and 5 bases from J, the gap between germline ends came to 6 bases. The CDR3 totals 11 residues. CDR3 protein: CASSGRYGYTF. DNA of the CDR3: TGTGCCAGCAGTGGGCGTTATGGCTACACCTTC.

This sequence joins TRBV10-2 and TRBJ2-1; D is perhaps TRBD2 (6 bases). CDR1 and CDR2 (germline): WSHSY, SAAADI. The CDR3 totals 12 residues. The V and J ends lost 6 bases and 6 bases respectively, with 9 bases between them. CDR3 in DNA: TGCGCCAGCAGACTAGCATTCAATGAGCAGTTCTTC. Its translation is CASRLAFNEQFF.

V and J are TRBV6-1 and TRBJ1-5; D might be TRBD1 (5 bases). V gave up 1 base and J gave up 2 bases, with 9 bases separating them. The V gene's germline CDR1 is MNHNS and CDR2 SASEGT. The CDR3 is 15 residues long. CDR3 DNA sequence: TGTGCCAGCAGTGAAGGGGGAGGGGGCAATCAGCCCCAGCATTTT. Translation gives CASSEGGGGNQPQHF.

This chain connects TRBV27 to TRBJ2-2; TRBD2 agrees at 14 bases. This CDR3 is built from 16 residues. CDR1 is MNHEY and CDR2 is SMNVEV in the germline V gene (reference sequence). The J segment lost 8 bases and the V segment lost 5 bases, leaving 7 bases of the junction unmatched. The CDR3 spells CASSTGTSGSMGELFF. CDR3 in DNA: TGTGCCAGCAGTACCGGGACTAGCGGGAGTATGGGGGAGCTGTTTTTT.

V gene TRBV30 combines with J gene TRBJ1-1; tentative D call: TRBD1 (6 bases). Germline V gives CDR1 GTSNPN, CDR2 SVGIG (reference sequence). There are 12 residues in the CDR3. Trimming removed 6 bases from V and 2 bases from J, with 10 bases in between. CDR3 residues: CACDRTNTEAFF. In DNA, the CDR3 is TGTGCCTGTGACAGGACAAACACTGAAGCTTTCTTT.

The count of this clone is one. V is TRBV24-1 and J is TRBJ2-5, with D tentatively TRBD1 (6 bases). This CDR3 region has 17 residues. V gave up 7 bases and J gave up 2 bases, with 22 bases separating them. The germline V gene has CDR1 KGHDR and CDR2 SFDVKD. CDR3 bases: TGTGCCACCAGCCAAGTGGGGGCAGGGATGGGTCAAGAGACCCAGTACTTC. It translates to CATSQVGAGMGQETQYF.

The chain links TRBV6-5 to TRBJ2-1, with 13 bases aligning to TRBD2. This CDR3 is 16 amino acids long. Germline V CDR1 and CDR2: MNHEY, SVGAGI. V shed 0 bases and J 9 bases; nucleotides not matched to a gene: 5. The CDR3 reads CASSYSRTSGSTEQFF. CDR3 nucleotides: TGTGCCAGCAGTTACTCGAGGACTAGCGGGAGCACTGAGCAGTTCTTC.

This clone was observed a single time. This rearrangement joins TRBV10-3 to TRBJ1-1; D unresolved. Germline values: CDR1 ENHRY, CDR2 SYGVKD. The CDR3 covers 17 residues. V was pared by 2 bases and J by 1 base, with 17 bases between. The CDR3 reads CAISEPRWAGANTEAFF. The CDR3 coding sequence is TGTGCCATCAGTGAGCCCCGTTGGGCAGGCGCGAACACTGAAGCTTTCTTT.

The rearrangement links TRBV15 to TRBJ2-7; 8 bases are a match to TRBD1. Germline CDR1 is LNHNV and CDR2 is YYDKDF (reference sequence). V shed 3 bases and J 5 bases; nucleotides not matched to a gene: 12. The length of the CDR3 is 16 residues. The CDR3 reads CATSRVGTGKVDEQYF. The DNA for the CDR3 is TGTGCCACCAGCAGGGTGGGGACAGGTAAGGTCGACGAGCAGTACTTC.

In DNA, the CDR3 is TGTGCCAGCAGTGAATTCTCCGGGAGCAATCAGCCCCAGCATTTT. It is translated as CASSEFSGSNQPQHF. The rearrangement joins TRBV25-1 to TRBJ1-5; the D is unclear. In germline, CDR1 is MGHDK, CDR2 SYGVNS. The V and J ends lost 1 base and 1 base respectively, with 8 bases between them. The CDR3 consists of 15 residues. Full variable domain (remainder filled in from reference TRBV25-1 and TRBJ1-5): EADIYQTPRYLVIGTGKKITLECSQTMGHDKMYWYQQDPGMELHLIHYSYGVNSTEKGDLSSESTVSRIRTEHFPLTLESARPSHTSQYLCASSEFSGSNQPQHFGDGTRLSIL.

The V call is TRBV5-1, the J call TRBJ1-5; TRBD1 might be the D (5 bases). Germline assignment: CDR1 SGHRS and CDR2 YFSETQ. CDR3 length: 14 residues. V lost 0 bases and J lost 5, with 9 bases in between. CDR3 region: CASSLAGGYQPQHF. CDR3 nucleotide sequence: TGCGCCAGCAGCTTGGCCGGGGGGTATCAGCCCCAGCATTTT.

This clone was detected only a few times. CDR3 residues: CATSDGQGSEKLFF. The CDR3 nucleotides are TGTGCCACCAGTGACGGACAGGGTAGTGAAAAACTGTTTTTT. V is TRBV24-1 and J is TRBJ1-4; 8 positions match TRBD1. The CDR3 runs to 14 residues. Germline assignment: CDR1 KGHDR and CDR2 SFDVKD. Trimming removed 4 bases from V and 7 bases from J; junction bases left unmatched: 4.

The chain couples TRBV10-3 to TRBJ1-6; maybe TRBD1 (5 bases). The CDR3 contains 14 residues. Trimming left V 6 bases short and J 6 bases short, with 12 bases between. The germline CDR1 and CDR2 sequences are ENHRY and SYGVKD. The CDR3 protein is CAISQGFSNSPLHF. The CDR3 region has the DNA TGTGCCATCAGCCAGGGATTCAGTAATTCACCCCTCCACTTT.

This clone has just a few counts. This rearrangement joins TRBV28 to TRBJ2-2, with D possibly matching TRBD2 (6 bases). Per the germline V gene, CDR1 is MDHEN and CDR2 is SYDVKM. The CDR3 spans 14 residues. V lost 8 bases and J lost 5, with 15 bases in between. The CDR3 DNA reads TGTGCCAGCGGAAGGGAAAGCGGGACCGGGGAGCTGTTTTTT. It codes for CASGRESGTGELFF.

The chain carries TRBV10-3 and TRBJ1-5, with 10 bases that match TRBD1. Germline trimming cut 10 bases from V and 5 bases from J; bases unmatched to any gene: 5. The CDR3 sequence is 13 residues long. In germline, CDR1 is ENHRY, CDR2 SYGVKD. The CDR3 is CATGTGEDQPQHF. In DNA form, the CDR3 reads TGTGCCACCGGGACAGGGGAGGATCAGCCCCAGCATTTT.

The chain has TRBV5-1 and TRBJ2-1, with D perhaps matching TRBD2 (5 bases). CDR3 size: 15 residues. CDR1 is SGHRS and CDR2 is YFSETQ in the germline V gene. V lost 10 bases, J lost 10 bases, and 27 bases lay in between. Written as DNA, the CDR3 is TGCGCCTGTTCACTCTGGTCCGGATCGGGAAGCGAGCAGTTCTTC. Protein product: CACSLWSGSGSEQFF.

CDR3 nucleotide sequence: TGTGCCACCAGTGACGGCGGGGAGCTGTTTTTT. Its protein product is CATSDGGELFF. The chain employs TRBV24-1 and TRBJ2-2, with D uncertain. The CDR3 is 11 amino acids. In germline, CDR1 is KGHDR, CDR2 SFDVKD. V gave up 4 bases and J gave up 7 bases, with 3 bases separating them.

The chain uses TRBV2 and TRBJ2-1; 10 nucleotides match TRBD2. The V segment lost 5 bases and the J segment 6 bases; nucleotides outside the gene matches: 16. This CDR3 has 18 residues. Germline V gene sequence: CDR1 SNHLY, CDR2 FYNNEI. CDR3 sequence reads: CASSLRTGLAGVGNEQFF. In DNA, the CDR3 is TGTGCCAGCAGTCTGAGGACAGGGCTAGCGGGAGTAGGCAATGAGCAGTTCTTC.